What follows describes a single TCR beta chain. Molecular barcoding with unique molecular identifiers was used for the TCRbeta library. TCRdb recomputed calls from the PCR reads with MiXCR, one row per CDR3 protein. The data show approximately 350,000 distinct CDR3 sequences, about an eighth seen once. The data derive from a study of T-cell reconstitution after alpha-beta-depleted transplantation in children. Unmatched junction bases numbered 7, after V lost 3 bases and J lost 6 bases. The CDR3 runs to 17 residues. CDR1 MNHEY and CDR2 SMNVEV come from the germline V gene (reference sequence). The chain joins TRBV27 to TRBJ2-3, with 15 bases aligning to TRBD2. The clonotype was recovered from a human donor who donated a stem cell graft to a child with Fanconi anemia. The source was PBMCs, collected from the stem cell graft. DNA of the CDR3: TGTGCCAGCAGTTTCGGCGGACTAGCGGGGGGGAGGGATACGCAGTATTTT. Translated, it gives CASSFGGLAGGRDTQYF.